One sample yielded the 4 T cell receptor beta chains listed below, sequenced in a study of read filtering for tumor transcriptome and immune sequencing. The library was built from roughly 400 ng RNA with molecular barcoded adaptors for alpha/delta and beta/gamma chains. TCRdb re-called the reads through MiXCR, storing one row per CDR3 protein. The sample comprises fewer than 150,000 distinct CDR3 sequences, over 10% of which are singletons, and 8% to 13% rests with the top ten. The material sequenced was a population of CD138-negative cells sorted from bone marrow. Receptors were obtained from a donor at least 40 years old with multiple myeloma.

The chain is built from TRBV20-1 and TRBJ2-7; D gene uncertain. The germline CDR1 and CDR2 sequences are DFQATT and SNEGSKA (reference sequence). Trimming removed 4 bases at V and 5 bases at J, with 18 bases between. The CDR3 is 14 amino acids. The CDR3 here is CSATTLRTAHEQYF. As DNA, the CDR3 is TGCAGTGCTACTACCTTACGAACCGCCCACGAGCAGTACTTC.

This clonotype was seen repeatedly, ten times or more. The chain has TRBV15 and TRBJ2-1; TRBD2 matches at 9 bases. The J segment lost 0 bases and the V segment lost 1 base, leaving 7 bases of the junction unmatched. The CDR3 is 18 amino acids. Germline V gene sequence: CDR1 LNHNV, CDR2 YYDKDF (reference sequence). CDR3 loop: CATSRVAGDRSSYNEQFF. The CDR3 nucleotides read TGTGCCACCAGCAGAGTAGCGGGAGATCGGAGCTCCTACAATGAGCAGTTCTTC.

This clonotype was detected ten times or more. The CDR3, as DNA: TGTGCCAGCAGCCAAAATGCGGAGCTCACAGATACGCAGTATTTT. As protein: CASSQNAELTDTQYF. The chain recombines TRBV3-1 with TRBJ2-3; D is uncertain. The CDR3 is 15 amino acids. V lost 2 bases and J 2 bases, leaving 11 bases between the germline ends. CDR1 is LGHDT and CDR2 is YNNKEL in the germline V gene (reference sequence).

This clonotype came up many times. V gene TRBV3-1 combines with J gene TRBJ2-2, with a tentative D call TRBD2 (6 bases). The CDR3 is 15 residues long. The germline V and J ends were trimmed by 3 bases and 2 bases, with 10 bases remaining between them. CDR1 is LGHDT and CDR2 is YNNKEL in the germline V gene (reference sequence). The CDR3 coding sequence is TGTGCCAGCAGCCAGGGGAGGTTCAACACCGGGGAGCTGTTTTTT. It is translated as CASSQGRFNTGELFF.